This entry lists 14 T cell receptor beta chains sequenced from one sample in a study of ipilimumab plus nivolumab after autologous stem cell transplantation. Sequencing was performed with immunoSEQ multiplex PCR; in TCRdb, only in-frame clones are kept and a portion is missing. This sample yields tens of thousands of clones, of which 75% to 85% are seen a single time; roughly 2% belongs to the top ten. Source: PBMCs, taken in a trial of ipilimumab plus nivolumab as post-transplant consolidation. These receptors came from a male donor with diffuse large B-cell lymphoma.

This clone was detected only a few times. The rearrangement uses TRBV18 and TRBJ1-3, with D uncertain. CDR3 size: 13 residues. CDR1 is KGHSH, CDR2 LQKENI, per germline. Deletions cut 6 bases from V and 0 bases from J, with 6 bases between. CDR3 bases: TGTGCCAGCTCGCCGGACTCTGGAAACACCATATATTTT. It encodes CASSPDSGNTIYF. The whole variable domain, remainder taken from reference TRBV18 and TRBJ1-3, is NAGVMQNPRHLVRRRGQEARLRCSPMKGHSHVYWYRQLPEEGLKFMVYLQKENIIDESGMPKERFSAEFPKEGPSILRIQQVVRGDSAAYFCASSPDSGNTIYFGEGSWLTVV.

This rearrangement joins TRBV6-6 to TRBJ1-5, with D tentatively TRBD1 (5 bases). Germline lookup yields CDR1 MNHNY and CDR2 SVGAGI (reference sequence). This CDR3 is built from 15 residues. Trimming cost V 5 bases and J 2 bases, with 13 bases left between them. Here the CDR3 DNA reads TGTGCCAGCAGTACTCTCGGGGGGGGCAATCAGCCCCAGCATTTT. Its protein is CASSTLGGGNQPQHF.

This clone was recorded once. The chain recombines TRBV2 with TRBJ1-1; 7 bases align to TRBD1. J lost 4 bases, V lost 7 bases, and 6 bases had no gene match. Germline lookup yields CDR1 SNHLY and CDR2 FYNNEI. This CDR3 contains 13 residues. The CDR3 sequence: CASTRQGSTEAFF. The CDR3 nucleotides read TGTGCCAGCACGCGACAGGGAAGCACTGAAGCTTTCTTT.

The rearrangement joins TRBV29-1 to TRBJ2-3; the match to TRBD2 covers 14 bases. V lost 5 bases and J lost 4; bases outside the gene matches: 5. CDR1 is SQVTM and CDR2 is ANQGSEA in the germline V gene. The CDR3 contains 15 residues. The CDR3 nucleotides read TGCAGCGTTACCCGGACTAGCGGGGGGCCAGATACGCAGTATTTT. This sequence encodes CSVTRTSGGPDTQYF.

V is TRBV7-9 and J is TRBJ2-3; D not certain. This CDR3 has 13 amino acids. V lost 5 bases, J lost 9 bases, and 15 bases lay in between. Per the germline V gene, CDR1 is SEHNR and CDR2 is FQNEAQ (reference sequence). CDR3 residues: CASSPEAGGTQYF. CDR3 DNA sequence: TGTGCCAGCAGCCCAGAGGCTGGCGGAACGCAGTATTTT. The full variable domain, completed using reference TRBV7-9 and TRBJ2-3, is DTGVSQNPRHKITKRGQNVTFRCDPISEHNRLYWYRQTLGQGPEFLTYFQNEAQLEKSRLLSDRFSAERPKGSFSTLEIQRTEQGDSAMYLCASSPEAGGTQYFGPGTRLTVL.

This clone was seen a few times. The chain recombines TRBV5-1 with TRBJ1-1, with D perhaps TRBD1 (6 bases). The CDR3 runs 14 residues. From germline, CDR1 is SGHRS and CDR2 YFSETQ. V lost 0 bases, J lost 1 base, and 7 bases lay in between. The CDR3 is CASSLDRANTEAFF. In DNA, the CDR3 is TGCGCCAGCAGCTTGGACAGGGCGAACACTGAAGCTTTCTTT.

Details on this clone: The sample has other DNA sequences that encode this CDR3 too. The V gene is TRBV5-1, the J gene TRBJ1-5; the D gene is possibly TRBD1 (6 bases). The V gene's germline CDR1 is SGHRS and CDR2 YFSETQ. The CDR3 is made up of 14 amino acids. Trimming pared 0 bases from V and 5 bases from J, leaving 9 bases between. CDR3 in DNA: TGCGCCAGCAGCTTGGGGGCAGGGGATCAGCCCCAGCATTTT. It translates to CASSLGAGDQPQHF.

The chain uses TRBV2 and TRBJ2-1, with 7 nucleotides matching TRBD1. CDR1 is SNHLY and CDR2 is FYNNEI in the germline V gene. This CDR3 region has 15 residues. Unmatched junction bases numbered 7, after V lost 3 bases and J lost 5 bases. CDR3 sequence (DNA): TGTGCCAGCAGTGAGGACAGGCTACAGGACAATGAGCAGTTCTTC. This codes for CASSEDRLQDNEQFF.

The rearrangement uses TRBV7-9 and TRBJ2-3; 8 bases line up with TRBD2. Germline CDR1 and CDR2: SEHNR and FQNEAQ (reference sequence). This CDR3 region has 17 residues. Trimming cost V 2 bases and J 6 bases; bases outside gene matches: 13. Here the CDR3 reads CASSLKGYGAGADTQYF. For the CDR3, the DNA is TGTGCCAGCAGCTTAAAAGGTTACGGAGCGGGGGCGGATACGCAGTATTTT.

This clone was counted only a few times. The V call is TRBV6-5, the J call TRBJ2-1; D is possibly TRBD2 (6 bases). V lost 7 bases, J lost 8 bases, and 12 bases lay in between. The CDR3 spans 12 residues. Germline V gene data show CDR1 as MNHEY and CDR2 as SVGAGI. CDR3 nucleotides: TGTGCCAGCAAGGCGCGGGGTCATGAGCAGTTCTTC. It is translated as CASKARGHEQFF.

V and J are TRBV5-6 and TRBJ2-1; D unresolved. This CDR3 spans 14 amino acids. The germline CDR1 and CDR2 sequences are SGHDT and YYEEEE. The V end was cut by 0 bases, the J end by 5 bases, with 9 bases between. CDR3 sequence: CASSLGLGNNEQFF. The CDR3 nucleotides are TGTGCCAGCAGCTTGGGTTTAGGAAACAATGAGCAGTTCTTC.

The chain recombines TRBV7-9 with TRBJ2-1; D possibly corresponds to TRBD2 (8 bases). CDR1 is SEHNR and CDR2 is FQNEAQ in the germline V gene (reference sequence). CDR3 size: 17 residues. Trimming shortened V by 7 bases and J by 5 bases, and 24 bases separated the two germline ends. The chain's CDR3 is CASNPGGTGTRNNEQFF. The CDR3 coding sequence is TGTGCCAGCAACCCAGGGGGGACCGGGACTAGAAACAATGAGCAGTTCTTC. Together with reference TRBV7-9 and TRBJ2-1, the CDR3 gives the full variable domain: DTGVSQNPRHKITKRGQNVTFRCDPISEHNRLYWYRQTLGQGPEFLTYFQNEAQLEKSRLLSDRFSAERPKGSFSTLEIQRTEQGDSAMYLCASNPGGTGTRNNEQFFGPGTRLTVL.

CDR3 sequence (DNA): TGCGCCAGCAGTCCAGAGGTCTGGGGCTACACCTTC. Translation gives CASSPEVWGYTF. This chain links TRBV23-1 with TRBJ1-2; the D is unclear. TRBV23-1 falls under the ORF class, with uncertain function. Trimming shortened V by 4 bases and J by 8 bases, and 11 bases separated the two germline ends. CDR3 length: 12 residues.

In its sample, this clone was seen once. The chain employs TRBV14 and TRBJ2-5; D remains ambiguous. V gave up 5 bases and J gave up 5 bases, with 18 bases separating them. The germline V gene has CDR1 SGHDN and CDR2 FVKESK. The CDR3 is 15 amino acids. Written as DNA, the CDR3 is TGTGCCAGCAGCATAACCTCGAGTCTTAGTGAGACCCAGTACTTC. This encodes CASSITSSLSETQYF.